These T cell receptor beta chains were read from a single sample in a study of chemoradiotherapy in HPV16-positive cancers. The table came from immunoSEQ multiplex PCR; TCRdb's copy has only in-frame clones and leaves some out. The repertoire has 2,500 to 3,000 clones, roughly 85% of them found once; the top ten carry about 4%. This specimen consisted of tumor tissue, obtained from a patient who underwent chemoradiotherapy. These receptors all stem from a human donor with HPV-associated anogenital cancer. CDR3s leave out the opening cysteine and the closing phenylalanine or tryptophan. Each record gives: V gene, D gene, CDR3 protein. A D gene is named only where the DNA matches it firmly.

TRBV19,.,ASSMSGRAMNTEAF
TRBV5-1,.,ASSLTGSSNTEAF
TRBV7-3,.,ASSLVGTDTQY
TRBV28,.,ASSFGGGEGANVLT
TRBV6-6,.,ASSLAAGYGYT
TRBV27,.,ASSFEGNYGYT
TRBV5-1,.,ASSPGRVREKLF
TRBV7-9,.,ASSLDPAYTQY
TRBV4-1,TRBD2,ASSQLAGGAGGPNTGELF
TRBV4-2,.,ASSPSRGSPNTEAF
TRBV28,.,ASRPLGENYGYT
TRBV5-1,TRBD2,ASSLVGAGDEQY
TRBV5-1,.,ASKGQGGTSTEKLF
TRBV11-2,.,ASSFGITNGYT
TRBV2,.,ASSEARAGVAKNIQY
TRBV9,TRBD2,ASSVELALYNEQF
TRBV27,.,ASRVGPRLTQY
TRBV7-9,TRBD1,ASSERGQGADTQY
TRBV9,TRBD2,ASSPSGGLAGGPGTDTQY
TRBV4-2,.,ASSQEEPSGGAYEQY
TRBV23-1,.,ASSQIRPKGEKLF
TRBV6-6,TRBD2,ASSKRLAVTGELF
TRBV5-1,.,ASSLGPDNTEAF
TRBV9,.,ASSVRPTGSEAF
TRBV2,.,ASSEGGPGNTIY
TRBV4-2,.,ASSLRSGYT
TRBV7-2,.,ASSGGADEKLF
TRBV5-1,.,ASSLGGGPNQPQH
TRBV18,TRBD1,ASSPGTGRPDGYT
TRBV29-1,.,SVVAWSGELF
TRBV30,.,AWRRGHGGETQY
TRBV6-5,.,ASSGGVSSYNEQF
TRBV27,.,ASSLVGSYNEQF
TRBV27,TRBD1,ASSRDRASIQY
TRBV18,TRBD1,ASSPETGFTEAF
TRBV29-1,.,SVAGALFQETQY
TRBV27,TRBD1,ASSRGRGLGTDTQY
TRBV18,TRBD1,ASSLDRTQGYT
TRBV27,.,ASSFPSSGEQY
TRBV5-4,TRBD2,ASSLGISGTYEQY
TRBV5-1,.,ASSFGEQETQY
TRBV13,TRBD1,ASSGQGAYEQY
TRBV9,.,ASSPRDSTDTQY
TRBV29-1,.,SGTENTEAF